What follows are 15 T cell receptor beta chains derived from one specimen sequenced in a study of CD8+ T cells in alopecia areata. Following extraction, RNA underwent reverse transcription to cDNA, which served as the sequencing template. Data came from immunoSEQ multiplex PCR; TCRdb stores just in-frame clones and leaves some out. The sample lists about 180,000 clones, 59% occurring once. The specimen comprised CD4+ T cells sorted from blood, sampled at week 0. The origin of the receptors is a human donor with alopecia areata.

This clone was counted between two and nine times. The V and J genes are TRBV30 and TRBJ2-2; 10 bases agree with TRBD2. The CDR3 runs to 15 residues. V lost 1 base to trimming and J lost 3 bases; unmatched junction nucleotides: 2. Per the germline V gene, CDR1 is GTSNPN and CDR2 is SVGIG (reference sequence). The CDR3 region is CAWSALAGHTGELFF. For the CDR3, the DNA is TGTGCCTGGAGTGCACTAGCGGGGCACACCGGGGAGCTGTTTTTT. The full variable domain, rest sourced from reference TRBV30 and TRBJ2-2, is SQTIHQWPATLVQPVGSPLSLECTVEGTSNPNLYWYRQAAGRGLQLLFYSVGIGQISSEVPQNLSASRPQDRQFILSSKKLLLSDSGFYLCAWSALAGHTGELFFGEGSRLTVL.

This rearrangement joins TRBV19 to TRBJ1-6, with a possible D match to TRBD1 (6 bases). Germline V gene data show CDR1 as LNHDA and CDR2 as SQIVND (reference sequence). The V and J ends lost 5 bases and 9 bases respectively, with 11 bases between them. The CDR3 consists of 13 residues. The DNA for the CDR3 is TGTGCCAGTAGTGGAAGGACAGCTTCACCCCTCCACTTT. It codes for CASSGRTASPLHF. The entire variable domain, with the rest obtained from reference TRBV19 and TRBJ1-6, is as follows: DGGITQSPKYLFRKEGQNVTLSCEQNLNHDAMYWYRQDPGQGLRLIYYSQIVNDFQKGDIAEGYSVSREKKESFPLTVTSAQKNPTAFYLCASSGRTASPLHFGNGTRLTVT.

This chain connects TRBV7-9 to TRBJ1-6, with D tentatively TRBD1 (6 bases). Between the trimmed V and J ends, which lost 2 bases and 10 bases, there was a span of 15 bases. This CDR3 comprises 15 residues. The germline gives CDR1 SEHNR, CDR2 FQNEAQ (reference sequence). The CDR3 here is CASSLRGGPRSPLHF. In nucleotides, the CDR3 is TGTGCCAGCAGCTTAAGGGGGGGCCCCAGGTCACCCCTCCACTTT.

The CDR3 sequence: CAISEGIGNEQFF. The CDR3 DNA reads TGTGCCATCAGTGAGGGGATAGGGAATGAGCAGTTCTTC. The chain uses TRBV10-3 and TRBJ2-1; D is undetermined. Deletions cut 2 bases from V and 7 bases from J, with 9 bases between. Germline V gene data show CDR1 as ENHRY and CDR2 as SYGVKD. The CDR3 spans 13 residues.

V is TRBV7-9 and J is TRBJ2-5, with 8 bases aligning to TRBD1. V was pared by 1 base and J by 3 bases, with 4 bases of the junction left unmatched. This CDR3 spans 15 amino acids. Germline V gene lookup returns CDR1 SEHNR and CDR2 FQNEAQ (reference sequence). The CDR3 protein is CASSLGTGSEETQYF. The CDR3, as DNA: TGTGCCAGCAGCTTAGGGACAGGGTCCGAAGAGACCCAGTACTTC.

The chain combines TRBV28 with TRBJ1-1; possible D gene TRBD1, 6 bases. Between the trimmed V and J ends, which lost 7 bases and 5 bases, there was a span of 11 bases. The CDR3 length is 12 residues. The germline V gene encodes CDR1 MDHEN and CDR2 SYDVKM. CDR3 bases: TGTGCCAGCAACACAGGGAGGACTGAAGCTTTCTTT. Translated, it gives CASNTGRTEAFF. Based on the CDR3 plus reference TRBV28 and TRBJ1-1, the full variable domain is DVKVTQSSRYLVKRTGEKVFLECVQDMDHENMFWYRQDPGLGLRLIYFSYDVKMKEKGDIPEGYSVSREKKERFSLILESASTNQTSMYLCASNTGRTEAFFGQGTRLTVV.

The chain couples TRBV29-1 to TRBJ2-7; TRBD1 agrees at 7 bases. The CDR3 has 12 amino acids. Germline assignment: CDR1 SQVTM and CDR2 ANQGSEA. Losses at the gene ends were 6 bases for V and 6 bases for J; bases not matched to a gene: 8. CDR3 nucleotide sequence: TGCAGCGTCGAGACAGGGACCTCCGAGCAGTACTTC. This gives the protein CSVETGTSEQYF.

The V gene is TRBV12-5, the J gene TRBJ2-1; the D gene is possibly TRBD2 (5 bases). CDR3 length: 12 amino acids. Germline V gene lookup returns CDR1 LGHNT and CDR2 FRNRAP. The ends were cut back, 5 bases at V and 9 bases at J, with 11 bases in the middle. In DNA form, the CDR3 reads TGTGCTAGTGGTCATTCGCGGGCTGAGCAGTTCTTC. Protein product: CASGHSRAEQFF. Looking up the rest from reference TRBV12-5 and TRBJ2-1 gives the full variable domain: DARVTQTPRHKVTEMGQEVTMRCQPILGHNTVFWYRQTMMQGLELLAYFRNRAPLDDSGMPKDRFSAEMPDATLATLKIQPSEPRDSAVYFCASGHSRAEQFFGPGTRLTVL.

The chain links TRBV20-1 to TRBJ1-2; tentatively, D is TRBD1 (5 bases). The germline gives CDR1 DFQATT, CDR2 SNEGSKA (reference sequence). V lost 4 bases, J lost 8 bases, and 8 bases lay in between. The CDR3 has 10 residues. Written as DNA, the CDR3 is TGCAGTGCTATGAGGGGAGGCTACACCTTC. Translating gives CSAMRGGYTF.

This chain connects TRBV5-6 to TRBJ2-5, with 11 nucleotides matching TRBD2. The CDR3 is 13 residues long. Germline V CDR1 and CDR2: SGHDT, YYEEEE. After removal of 0 bases from V and 11 bases from J, the junction contained 3 bases not matched to a gene. CDR3 sequence: CASSLDLAGGQYF. The CDR3 DNA sequence: TGTGCCAGCAGCTTGGACCTAGCGGGGGGTCAGTACTTC.

This clone occurred a few times. The gene calls are TRBV29-1 and TRBJ1-1; TRBD1 might be the D (5 bases). The CDR3 loop spans 12 amino acids. Germline assignment: CDR1 SQVTM and CDR2 ANQGSEA. V lost 3 bases and J 5 bases, leaving 10 bases between the germline ends. This CDR3 reads CSVDGTPTEAFF. CDR3 sequence (DNA): TGCAGCGTTGACGGGACCCCGACTGAAGCTTTCTTT.

The rearrangement links TRBV29-1 to TRBJ2-7; 10 bases map to TRBD1. This CDR3 contains 14 residues. J was trimmed by 7 bases and V by 1 base; bases with no gene match: 7. The germline V gene encodes CDR1 SQVTM and CDR2 ANQGSEA. The CDR3 nucleotides are TGCAGCGTTGAAGTAGGGACAGGGGTTGGAGAGCAGTACTTC. This encodes CSVEVGTGVGEQYF.

The chain joins TRBV30 to TRBJ1-6; 9 bases align to TRBD1. V shed 4 bases and J 7 bases; nucleotides not matched to a gene: 2. The CDR3 is made up of 13 amino acids. CDR1 GTSNPN and CDR2 SVGIG come from the germline V gene (reference sequence). The CDR3 reads CAWTGTGNSPLHF. The CDR3 nucleotides are TGTGCCTGGACCGGGACAGGGAATTCACCCCTCCACTTT.

V and J are TRBV30 and TRBJ2-1; TRBD1 is a possible D gene (6 bases). Germline V gene lookup returns CDR1 GTSNPN and CDR2 SVGIG (reference sequence). CDR3 size: 13 residues. Between the trimmed V and J ends, which lost 0 bases and 9 bases, there was a span of 12 bases. CDR3: CAWSVQGPTEQFF. CDR3 nucleotides: TGTGCCTGGAGTGTACAGGGTCCCACTGAGCAGTTCTTC.

This clone has ten or more counts. Other DNA sequences from this sample encode an identical CDR3 as well. This chain links TRBV7-8 with TRBJ1-2; 7 nucleotides align to TRBD1. Germline V gene lookup returns CDR1 SGHVS and CDR2 FQNEAQ. The CDR3 is made up of 13 amino acids. V lost 5 bases, J lost 4 bases, and 4 bases stayed unmatched. DNA for the CDR3: TGTGCCAGCAGCGAACGGGACAGCTATGGCTACACCTTC. Translation: CASSERDSYGYTF. Using reference TRBV7-8 and TRBJ1-2 for the parts outside the CDR3, the full variable domain is GAGVSQSPRYKVAKRGQDVALRCDPISGHVSLFWYQQALGQGPEFLTYFQNEAQLDKSGLPSDRFFAERPEGSVSTLKIQRTQQEDSAVYLCASSERDSYGYTFGSGTRLTVV.